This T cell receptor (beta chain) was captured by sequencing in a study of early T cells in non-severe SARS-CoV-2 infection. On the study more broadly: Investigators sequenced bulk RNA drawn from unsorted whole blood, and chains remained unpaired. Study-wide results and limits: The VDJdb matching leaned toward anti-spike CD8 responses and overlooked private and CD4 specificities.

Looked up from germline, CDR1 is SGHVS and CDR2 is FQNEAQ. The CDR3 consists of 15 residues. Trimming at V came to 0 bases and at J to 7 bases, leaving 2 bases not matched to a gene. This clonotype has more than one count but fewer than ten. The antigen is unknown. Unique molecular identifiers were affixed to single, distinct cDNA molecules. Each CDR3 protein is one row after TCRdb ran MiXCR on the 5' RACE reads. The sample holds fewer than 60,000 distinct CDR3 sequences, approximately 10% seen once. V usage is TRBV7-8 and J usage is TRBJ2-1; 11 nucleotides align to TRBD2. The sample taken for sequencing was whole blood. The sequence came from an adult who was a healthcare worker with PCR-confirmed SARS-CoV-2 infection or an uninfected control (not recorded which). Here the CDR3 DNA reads TGTGCCAGCAGCTTAGCGGTAGCGGGAGGGAATGAGCAGTTCTTC. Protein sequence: CASSLAVAGGNEQFF.